Below, 27 T cell receptor beta chains from the same sample are listed, as sequenced in a study of blood T cell repertoires in COVID-19. Method: immunoSEQ multiplex PCR; TCRdb's copy keeps in-frame clones and lacks some. Here the sample spans 300,000 to 400,000 clones, 88% being singletons. Sequencing was carried out using PBMCs or T cells enriched from blood (not recorded which). The receptors originated from a woman aged 18-29 years who had recovered from COVID-19.

This chain connects TRBV4-1 to TRBJ2-2; a possible D gene is TRBD2 (6 bases). The CDR3 length is 19 residues. Deletions cut 0 bases from V and 2 bases from J, with 19 bases between. CDR1 is MGHRA and CDR2 is YSYEKL in the germline V gene. The CDR3 loop reads CASSQDETGDLLNTGELFF. CDR3 nucleotides: TGCGCCAGCAGCCAAGATGAAACGGGGGATTTACTAAACACCGGGGAGCTGTTTTTT.

The chain is built from TRBV6-4 and TRBJ1-3; D is unclear. Trimming left V 2 bases short and J 10 bases short, with 24 bases between. The CDR3 is 17 amino acids. Germline-derived CDR1 and CDR2 are MRHNA and SNTAGT. CDR3 loop: CASSDRTVGRPLGTIYF. CDR3 bases: TGTGCCAGCAGTGACCGAACTGTCGGGAGACCCCTGGGGACCATATATTTT.

This clone was detected only once. The CDR3 DNA reads as TGCGCCAGCAGCCAAGAGCGTCCGAGCTCCTATAATTCACCCCTCCACTTT. Residues: CASSQERPSSYNSPLHF. The chain couples TRBV4-3 to TRBJ1-6, with unresolved D. Between the trimmed V and J ends, which lost 0 bases and 0 bases, there was a span of 9 bases. CDR1 and CDR2 (germline): LGHNA, YSLEER. This CDR3 has 17 residues.

CDR3: CASSLGTPNTGELFF. DNA for the CDR3: TGCGCCAGCAGCCTCGGGACACCGAACACCGGGGAGCTGTTTTTT. The rearrangement links TRBV4-1 to TRBJ2-2, with TRBD1 as a possible D gene (6 bases). The CDR3 is 15 amino acids. From germline, CDR1 is MGHRA and CDR2 YSYEKL. V shed 4 bases and J shed 0 bases, with 9 bases lying between them.

This chain joins TRBV5-1 and TRBJ2-3, with 9 bases aligning to TRBD1. Unmatched junction bases numbered 2, after V lost 0 bases and J lost 0 bases. Germline V gene data show CDR1 as SGHRS and CDR2 as YFSETQ. CDR3 size: 16 residues. DNA for the CDR3: TGCGCCAGCAGCTTGGTAGGGACAGGGAGCACAGATACGCAGTATTTT. It is translated as CASSLVGTGSTDTQYF.

The chain combines TRBV21-1 with TRBJ1-5; whether TRBD1, the table's D call, matches the DNA was not checked. TRBV21-1 constitutes a pseudogene. The CDR3 runs to 14 residues. The CDR3 sequence: CASRQGRGNQPQHF. In DNA form, the CDR3 reads TGTGCCAGCAGACAGGGTAGAGGCAATCAGCCCCAGCATTTT.

The chain employs TRBV10-3 and TRBJ2-3; a weak D match, TRBD1 (6 bases). The CDR3 is 14 amino acids. Germline CDR1 reads ENHRY; CDR2 reads SYGVKD. Trimming stripped 7 bases from V and 0 bases from J, with 11 bases between. This CDR3 reads CAITAGASTDTQYF. The CDR3 nucleotides are TGTGCCATCACCGCAGGGGCCAGCACAGATACGCAGTATTTT.

The chain's CDR3 is CASKSAAAGEYGYTF. CDR3 DNA: TGTGCCAGTAAATCTGCCGCGGCAGGGGAGTATGGCTACACCTTC. J is TRBJ1-2 and V is TRBV19; TRBD1 is a possible D gene (6 bases). From germline, CDR1 is LNHDA and CDR2 SQIVND (reference sequence). CDR3 size: 15 residues. V was pared by 7 bases and J by 5 bases, with 20 bases between.

This chain links TRBV10-2 with TRBJ1-6, with a tentative D call TRBD1 (6 bases). Germline lookup yields CDR1 WSHSY and CDR2 SAAADI. With 0 bases removed from V and 4 bases from J, the gap between germline ends came to 19 bases. CDR3 length equals 19 residues. The CDR3 protein is CASSESRTAGGTYNSPLHF. In DNA form, the CDR3 reads TGCGCCAGCAGTGAGTCCCGGACAGCGGGAGGGACGTATAATTCACCCCTCCACTTT.

This clone was seen a handful of times. The chain is built from TRBV14 and TRBJ1-2, with D possibly matching TRBD1 (6 bases). From germline, CDR1 is SGHDN and CDR2 FVKESK. The CDR3 is 13 residues long. V dropped 2 bases and J dropped 7 bases, with 11 bases sitting between them. The CDR3 DNA follows: TGTGCCAGCAGCCAACACACAGGGTCTGGCTACACCTTC. As protein: CASSQHTGSGYTF.

This clone has just a few counts. The rearrangement links TRBV2 to TRBJ1-2; TRBD1 matches at 11 bases. V lost 2 bases and J lost 5; bases outside the gene matches: 7. CDR3 length: 16 amino acids. Germline loops: CDR1 SNHLY, CDR2 FYNNEI. This CDR3 is CASSELPGTGGYGYTF. In DNA form, the CDR3 reads TGTGCCAGCAGTGAACTCCCTGGGACAGGGGGTTATGGCTACACCTTC. The whole variable domain, filled in from reference TRBV2 and TRBJ1-2, reads EPEVTQTPSHQVTQMGQEVILRCVPISNHLYFYWYRQILGQKVEFLVSFYNNEISEKSEIFDDQFSVERPDGSNFTLKIRSTKLEDSAMYFCASSELPGTGGYGYTFGSGTRLTVV.

The chain recombines TRBV11-2 with TRBJ2-2, with a weak D call TRBD1 (6 bases). The CDR3 is 16 residues long. CDR1 is SGHAT and CDR2 is FQNNGV in the germline V gene. Trimming pared 7 bases from V and 7 bases from J, leaving 22 bases between. The CDR3, as DNA: TGTGCCAGCACCCATTCCGCCTGGGGGCAGGGCGGGGAGCTGTTTTTT. Translation gives CASTHSAWGQGGELFF.

This chain uses TRBV28 with TRBJ2-7; 10 nucleotides agree with TRBD2. The germline V gene has CDR1 MDHEN and CDR2 SYDVKM. This CDR3 spans 15 amino acids. Trimming took 3 bases from V and 2 from J; bases not matched to a gene: 4. CDR3: CASSFTSGVPYEQYF. CDR3 nucleotides: TGTGCCAGCAGTTTCACTAGCGGGGTACCCTACGAGCAGTACTTC.

This clone was observed a few times. The V gene is TRBV15, the J gene TRBJ1-1; TRBD1 matches at 9 bases. The CDR3 loop spans 18 amino acids. CDR1 is LNHNV, CDR2 YYDKDF, per germline (reference sequence). After removal of 1 base from V and 0 bases from J, the junction contained 9 bases not matched to a gene. The CDR3 reads CATSRGTGEGGVNTEAFF. CDR3 bases: TGTGCCACCAGCAGAGGGACAGGGGAAGGTGGCGTGAACACTGAAGCTTTCTTT.

The rearrangement joins TRBV6-5 to TRBJ1-5; 9 bases match TRBD1. After removal of 6 bases from V and 4 bases from J, the junction contained 7 bases not matched to a gene. Germline V gene lookup returns CDR1 MNHEY and CDR2 SVGAGI. This CDR3 contains 15 residues. The CDR3 nucleotides are TGTGCCAGCAGGCGGGGACAGGGACTTAATCAGCCCCAGCATTTT. Amino acid sequence: CASRRGQGLNQPQHF.

The gene calls are TRBV7-8 and TRBJ2-7; unclear D gene. The V gene's germline CDR1 is SGHVS and CDR2 FQNEAQ. Between the trimmed V and J ends, which lost 5 bases and 0 bases, there was a span of 26 bases. CDR3 length equals 19 residues. CDR3 protein: CASSPLWPRWRLNSYEQYF. The CDR3 nucleotides read TGTGCCAGCAGCCCGTTATGGCCACGGTGGAGATTAAACTCCTACGAGCAGTACTTC.

This clone was observed a single time. The chain recombines TRBV15 with TRBJ1-5, with D perhaps TRBD1 (6 bases). Germline assignment: CDR1 LNHNV and CDR2 YYDKDF (reference sequence). CDR3 length: 18 amino acids. Trimming shortened V by 3 bases and J by 6 bases, and 24 bases separated the two germline ends. In nucleotides, the CDR3 is TGTGCCACCAGCAGGTATACTATTAGCAGGGGAGTCGTTCAGCCCCAGCATTTT. Protein product: CATSRYTISRGVVQPQHF.

This clone showed up just once. This sequence joins TRBV29-1 and TRBJ2-5; D gene uncertain. The CDR3 has 12 amino acids. Deletions cut 3 bases from V and 3 bases from J, with 8 bases between. Germline CDR1 SQVTM, CDR2 ANQGSEA. CDR3 amino acids: CSVDYRKETQYF. For the CDR3, the DNA is TGCAGCGTTGATTACAGAAAAGAGACCCAGTACTTC.

This sequence joins TRBV29-1 and TRBJ1-3; 7 bases fit TRBD1. CDR1 and CDR2 (germline): SQVTM, ANQGSEA. The J segment lost 0 bases and the V segment lost 6 bases, leaving 2 bases of the junction unmatched. This CDR3 contains 13 residues. The CDR3 is CSVRGYSGNTIYF. The DNA for the CDR3 is TGCAGCGTCAGGGGGTACTCTGGAAACACCATATATTTT. Combining the CDR3 with reference TRBV29-1 and TRBJ1-3 gives the whole variable domain SAVISQKPSRDICQRGTSLTIQCQVDSQVTMMFWYRQQPGQSLTLIATANQGSEATYESGFVIDKFPISRPNLTFSTLTVSNMSPEDSSIYLCSVRGYSGNTIYFGEGSWLTVV.

The V call is TRBV6-4, the J call TRBJ2-2; 9 bases are shared with TRBD2. CDR1 is MRHNA and CDR2 is SNTAGT in the germline V gene. V dropped 3 bases and J dropped 4; count of bases not matched to a gene: 0. The CDR3 sequence is 14 residues long. The CDR3 sequence: CASSERGGTGELFF. The CDR3 DNA reads as TGTGCCAGCAGTGAGCGGGGGGGCACCGGGGAGCTGTTTTTT.

V gene TRBV5-1 combines with J gene TRBJ1-1, with 11 bases that match TRBD1. With V trimmed by 3 bases and J by 4 bases, 5 bases remained unmatched. This CDR3 region has 15 residues. CDR1 and CDR2 from the germline V gene are SGHRS and YFSETQ. The CDR3 loop reads CASSSTGTGGTEAFF. CDR3 DNA: TGCGCCAGCAGCTCAACCGGGACAGGGGGCACTGAAGCTTTCTTT.

In this sample, this clone turned up a few times. The CDR3 DNA reads TGCGCCAGCAGCCAAGATACAGGCAGGGCGGATGGCTACACCTTC. Translated, it gives CASSQDTGRADGYTF. The chain recombines TRBV4-1 with TRBJ1-2; tentatively, D is TRBD1 (5 bases). This CDR3 has 15 amino acids. Germline CDR1 is MGHRA and CDR2 is YSYEKL. Trimming shortened V by 0 bases and J by 6 bases, and 14 bases separated the two germline ends.

This clone was counted between two and nine times. The chain couples TRBV5-1 to TRBJ2-7, with TRBD2 matching over 8 bases. V was clipped by 5 bases and J by 2 bases; unmatched bases: 3. Germline values: CDR1 SGHRS, CDR2 YFSETQ. CDR3 length: 13 residues. Here the CDR3 reads CASRGAGAYEQYF. CDR3 DNA sequence: TGCGCCAGCAGGGGAGCGGGGGCCTACGAGCAGTACTTC.

The chain is built from TRBV5-8 and TRBJ1-3; D is unclear. The V gene's germline CDR1 is SGHTS and CDR2 YDEGEE. V shed 0 bases and J shed 0 bases, with 7 bases lying between them. The CDR3 has 15 residues. CDR3 DNA sequence: TGTGCCAGCAGCTTGGGTCAGTACTCTGGAAACACCATATATTTT. Translated: CASSLGQYSGNTIYF.

The rearrangement uses TRBV13 and TRBJ2-2; possible D gene TRBD2, 5 bases. The CDR3 sequence is 11 residues long. The V gene lost 6 bases and the J gene lost 8 bases, with 7 bases spanning the gap. The V gene's germline CDR1 is PRHDT and CDR2 FYEKMQ (reference sequence). The CDR3 DNA reads TGTGCCAGCAGTCGAGGGGGGGAGCTGTTTTTT. Its translation is CASSRGGELFF.

The CDR3, as DNA: TGTGCCATCAGTGAGTCGCGGACAGGGCGCTATAGCAATCAGCCCCAGCATTTT. Amino acid sequence: CAISESRTGRYSNQPQHF. The rearrangement joins TRBV10-3 to TRBJ1-5; 8 nucleotides match TRBD1. Per the germline V gene, CDR1 is ENHRY and CDR2 is SYGVKD. V dropped 0 bases and J dropped 0; count of bases not matched to a gene: 7. The CDR3 has 18 amino acids.

The gene calls are TRBV28 and TRBJ2-2; 9 bases match TRBD1. J gave up 0 bases and V 2 bases, and 22 bases lay outside the gene matches. Germline lookup yields CDR1 MDHEN and CDR2 SYDVKM. This CDR3 has 23 residues. CDR3 amino acids: CASSLIPVGGTGRPGANTGELFF. CDR3 in DNA: TGTGCCAGCAGTTTAATCCCCGTAGGCGGGACAGGGAGGCCCGGCGCGAACACCGGGGAGCTGTTTTTT.